A single sample is the source of the 30 T cell receptor beta chains below, sequenced in a study of shared clonotypes between healthy human individuals. Sequencing used immunoSEQ multiplex PCR; TCRdb keeps in-frame clones, though not all of them. This repertoire shows some 2.1 million clones, roughly 95% found once; its top ten account for 0.85% to 1.3%. CD45RO-negative, CCR7-positively selected cells formed the naive CD8 fraction, excluding terminally differentiated effector memory CD45RA+ cells. Source material: naive CD8+ T cells sorted from blood. The receptors stem from a man aged 18 to 30 in good health.

This chain uses TRBV7-2 with TRBJ1-5, with D unclear. Between the trimmed V and J ends, which lost 8 bases and 3 bases, there was a span of 8 bases. The germline V gene encodes CDR1 SGHTA and CDR2 FQGNSA. This CDR3 contains 12 residues. CDR3 sequence reads: CASSIDNQPQHF. For the CDR3, the DNA is TGTGCCAGCTCCATAGACAATCAGCCCCAGCATTTT.

This chain uses TRBV6-5 with TRBJ2-1; no clear D gene. The CDR3 sequence is 14 residues long. The V end lost 9 bases, the J end lost 0 bases, and 12 bases lay between the germline ends. CDR1 and CDR2 (germline): MNHEY, SVGAGI. The CDR3, as DNA: TGTGCCAGTTCGTCTATGAGCTCCTACAATGAGCAGTTCTTC. Protein product: CASSSMSSYNEQFF.

This clone has just one count. V gene TRBV28 combines with J gene TRBJ2-3; D remains unclear. V shed 5 bases and J shed 6 bases, with 24 bases lying between them. Germline V gene lookup returns CDR1 MDHEN and CDR2 SYDVKM. The CDR3 has 17 residues. The CDR3 sequence: CASSPLPGPTKGDTQYF. CDR3 DNA sequence: TGTGCCAGCAGTCCCCTCCCCGGGCCCACGAAGGGCGATACGCAGTATTTT.

J is TRBJ1-5 and V is TRBV27; 8 bases align to TRBD1. This CDR3 has 16 amino acids. CDR1 and CDR2 (germline): MNHEY, SMNVEV (reference sequence). The V segment lost 1 base and the J segment 5 bases; nucleotides outside the gene matches: 7. The CDR3, as DNA: TGTGCCAGCAGTTTATTATGGACAGGGACTGATCAGCCCCAGCATTTT. Its translation: CASSLLWTGTDQPQHF.

CDR3 bases: TGTGCCAGCACTCTCGGGGGTGGGGACAATGAGCAGTTCTTC. Its translation: CASTLGGGDNEQFF. The chain combines TRBV27 with TRBJ2-1; tentative D call: TRBD2 (6 bases). The CDR3 runs 14 residues. From germline, CDR1 is MNHEY and CDR2 SMNVEV (reference sequence). Trimming removed 7 bases at V and 5 bases at J, with 15 bases between.

The rearrangement joins TRBV28 to TRBJ1-3; no definite D call. Germline assignment: CDR1 MDHEN and CDR2 SYDVKM. CDR3 length: 17 residues. Trimming removed 4 bases from V and 4 bases from J, with 20 bases in between. CDR3 DNA sequence: TGTGCCAGCAGTTCAATGCCCCAGCGTTTAATGGGAAACACCATATATTTT. As protein: CASSSMPQRLMGNTIYF.

This sequence joins TRBV2 and TRBJ2-2; D call uncertain. The CDR3 is 17 amino acids. The V end lost 4 bases, the J end lost 5 bases, and 20 bases lay between the germline ends. The V gene's germline CDR1 is SNHLY and CDR2 FYNNEI. The CDR3 protein is CASSVEEITLGTGELFF. The DNA for the CDR3 is TGTGCCAGCAGTGTAGAAGAAATAACGCTCGGGACCGGGGAGCTGTTTTTT.

Regarding this clone: The junction differs from germline at one of its ends, possibly a read error. The V call is TRBV7-9, the J call TRBJ2-3; D gene unclear. This CDR3 region has 13 residues. Per germline, CDR1 SEHNR and CDR2 FQNEAQ (reference sequence). Written as DNA, the CDR3 is TGTGCCAGCAGCATAGCACTTTCAGATACGCAGTATTTT. Residues: CASSIALSDTQYF.

The chain links TRBV4-1 to TRBJ1-2; TRBD1 aligns across 9 bases. Germline V lookup: CDR1 MGHRA, CDR2 YSYEKL. The CDR3 extends over 17 amino acids. The V and J ends lost 6 bases and 3 bases, in that order; junction bases with no gene match: 14. CDR3 sequence: CASSPPDGGQGHYGYTF. The DNA of the CDR3 is TGCGCCAGCAGTCCCCCTGATGGCGGACAGGGGCACTATGGCTACACCTTC.

The genes are TRBV7-9 and TRBJ2-7, with D perhaps matching TRBD2 (5 bases). The CDR3 totals 12 residues. The V end lost 6 bases, the J end lost 7 bases, and 13 bases lay between the germline ends. The germline V gene encodes CDR1 SEHNR and CDR2 FQNEAQ (reference sequence). DNA of the CDR3: TGTGCCAGCAGTCGGGGTGTGGGAGAGCAGTACTTC. Translated, it gives CASSRGVGEQYF. Drawing the rest from reference TRBV7-9 and TRBJ2-7, the complete variable domain is DTGVSQNPRHKITKRGQNVTFRCDPISEHNRLYWYRQTLGQGPEFLTYFQNEAQLEKSRLLSDRFSAERPKGSFSTLEIQRTEQGDSAMYLCASSRGVGEQYFGPGTRLTVT.

V and J are TRBV15 and TRBJ2-1; D might be TRBD2 (5 bases). Looked up from germline, CDR1 is LNHNV and CDR2 is YYDKDF (reference sequence). The length of the CDR3 is 16 residues. The germline V and J ends were trimmed by 1 base and 3 bases, with 13 bases remaining between them. As DNA, the CDR3 is TGTGCCACCAGCAGAGGGGGTGAGGGAAACTACAATGAGCAGTTCTTC. It specifies CATSRGGEGNYNEQFF.

With regard to this clone: The same CDR3 can be traced to other DNA sequences in this sample. The chain is built from TRBV27 and TRBJ1-1, with 8 bases aligning to TRBD1. Germline CDR1 MNHEY, CDR2 SMNVEV (reference sequence). This CDR3 is built from 14 residues. The V segment lost 6 bases and the J segment 2 bases; nucleotides outside the gene matches: 5. The CDR3 DNA follows: TGTGCCAGCAGCCTCCAGGGGGCCAACACTGAAGCTTTCTTT. It yields the protein CASSLQGANTEAFF.

V and J are TRBV7-9 and TRBJ2-7; tentative D call: TRBD1 (5 bases). The CDR3 runs 15 residues. Trimming removed 5 bases from V and 1 base from J, with 15 bases in between. Germline values: CDR1 SEHNR, CDR2 FQNEAQ (reference sequence). CDR3 region: CASSDSYPLSYEQYF. DNA for the CDR3: TGTGCCAGCAGCGACAGTTATCCCCTATCCTACGAGCAGTACTTC.

The chain uses TRBV27 and TRBJ1-2; 9 positions agree with TRBD1. Per the germline V gene, CDR1 is MNHEY and CDR2 is SMNVEV (reference sequence). The CDR3 length is 14 residues. V shed 5 bases and J 7 bases; nucleotides not matched to a gene: 8. For the CDR3, the DNA is TGTGCCAGCAGTCCACGGACAGGGGTGGGTGGCTACACCTTC. Protein: CASSPRTGVGGYTF.

Concerning this clone itself: The identical CDR3 is also encoded by other nucleotide sequences in the sample. The chain uses TRBV5-4 and TRBJ2-1; D is unresolved. Germline V gives CDR1 SGHNT, CDR2 YYREEE (reference sequence). V was cut by 2 bases and J by 5 bases, with 5 bases left in between. The CDR3 runs 12 residues. The CDR3 DNA sequence: TGTGCCAGCAGCTTTTCGGACAATGAGCAGTTCTTC. Amino acid sequence: CASSFSDNEQFF.

The chain employs TRBV6-5 and TRBJ2-5, with D tentatively TRBD2 (5 bases). Germline V gives CDR1 MNHEY, CDR2 SVGAGI. The CDR3 is 13 residues long. V lost 5 bases to trimming and J lost 5 bases, with 12 bases between them. Here the CDR3 reads CASSTQWRETQYF. CDR3 nucleotides: TGTGCCAGCAGTACACAGTGGAGGGAGACCCAGTACTTC.

V is TRBV6-1 and J is TRBJ2-7; 8 bases align to TRBD1. CDR3 length equals 14 residues. Germline loops: CDR1 MNHNS, CDR2 SASEGT. V lost 4 bases, J lost 2 bases, and 4 bases stayed unmatched. CDR3 sequence (DNA): TGTGCCAGCAGTGCCGGGACAGGAGCCTACGAGCAGTACTTC. Its protein is CASSAGTGAYEQYF.

This clone was recorded once. The J gene is TRBJ2-7, the V gene TRBV6-5; D remains unclear. The CDR3 length is 14 residues. The germline V and J ends were trimmed by 4 bases and 2 bases, with 12 bases remaining between them. Germline loops: CDR1 MNHEY, CDR2 SVGAGI. In nucleotides, the CDR3 is TGTGCCAGCAGTTCCACTAACCCCCCCTACGAGCAGTACTTC. It specifies CASSSTNPPYEQYF.

The chain employs TRBV7-9 and TRBJ2-1, with 9 positions matching TRBD2. The CDR3 contains 16 residues. V lost 5 bases, J lost 8 bases, and 13 bases stayed unmatched. Germline loops: CDR1 SEHNR, CDR2 FQNEAQ (reference sequence). This CDR3 reads CASSQLAGVGVDEQFF. CDR3 nucleotide sequence: TGTGCCAGCAGCCAATTAGCGGGAGTAGGGGTGGATGAGCAGTTCTTC.

The chain employs TRBV7-2 and TRBJ2-7, with D perhaps matching TRBD1 (6 bases). Per the germline V gene, CDR1 is SGHTA and CDR2 is FQGNSA. This CDR3 region has 15 residues. V was cut by 5 bases and J by 3 bases, with 17 bases left in between. CDR3 sequence reads: CASSTYRVGDYEQYF. CDR3 DNA sequence: TGTGCCAGCAGCACCTACAGGGTTGGGGACTACGAGCAGTACTTC.

This sequence joins TRBV19 and TRBJ2-7; TRBD2 is a possible D gene (6 bases). This CDR3 contains 14 residues. V lost 3 bases and J 7 bases, leaving 16 bases between the germline ends. The V gene's germline CDR1 is LNHDA and CDR2 SQIVND (reference sequence). Here the CDR3 reads CASSIGTLIREQYF. The CDR3 DNA follows: TGTGCCAGTAGTATCGGGACTCTAATCAGAGAGCAGTACTTC.

The chain carries TRBV6-5 and TRBJ2-2; the D gene is possibly TRBD1 (6 bases). V was clipped by 5 bases and J by 7 bases, with 11 bases between them. The CDR3 runs 13 residues. The V gene's germline CDR1 is MNHEY and CDR2 SVGAGI. CDR3 bases: TGTGCCAGCAGTACAGGGTACGGCGGGGAGCTGTTTTTT. It specifies CASSTGYGGELFF.

J is TRBJ2-3 and V is TRBV19; D call uncertain. Germline assignment: CDR1 LNHDA and CDR2 SQIVND (reference sequence). Between the trimmed V and J ends, which lost 9 bases and 0 bases, there was a span of 13 bases. CDR3 length: 14 amino acids. The CDR3 is CASTLDPSTDTQYF. The DNA of the CDR3 is TGTGCCAGCACCCTGGACCCTAGCACAGATACGCAGTATTTT.

As for this clone: The sample holds other DNA sequences that translate to the same CDR3. The chain has TRBV7-9 and TRBJ1-5; D gene uncertain. In germline, CDR1 is SEHNR, CDR2 FQNEAQ (reference sequence). Trimming shortened V by 1 base and J by 2 bases, and 6 bases separated the two germline ends. The CDR3 extends over 14 amino acids. The CDR3 sequence is CASSLGEGNQPQHF. CDR3 coding DNA: TGTGCCAGCAGCTTAGGGGAGGGCAATCAGCCCCAGCATTTT.

The V gene is TRBV28, the J gene TRBJ2-1, with D possibly TRBD1 on 5 matching bases. Germline V gives CDR1 MDHEN, CDR2 SYDVKM. Trimming pared 1 base from V and 0 bases from J, leaving 13 bases between. This CDR3 region has 17 residues. The CDR3: CASSLFRQGNSYNEQFF. CDR3 in DNA: TGTGCCAGCAGTTTATTTAGGCAGGGTAACTCCTACAATGAGCAGTTCTTC. The full variable domain, its missing parts supplied by reference TRBV28 and TRBJ2-1, is DVKVTQSSRYLVKRTGEKVFLECVQDMDHENMFWYRQDPGLGLRLIYFSYDVKMKEKGDIPEGYSVSREKKERFSLILESASTNQTSMYLCASSLFRQGNSYNEQFFGPGTRLTVL.

The count of this clone is one. The J gene is TRBJ2-7, the V gene TRBV4-1; 11 bases line up with TRBD1. Looked up from germline, CDR1 is MGHRA and CDR2 is YSYEKL. The CDR3 is 17 residues long. V shed 4 bases, J shed 1 base, and the junction held 9 bases outside the gene matches. The DNA of the CDR3 is TGCGCCAGCAGCCCGACCTTTGGACAGGGGGCATCCTACGAGCAGTACTTC. Encoded protein: CASSPTFGQGASYEQYF.

The gene calls are TRBV6-1 and TRBJ2-7, with 7 bases fitting TRBD1. This CDR3 is 17 amino acids long. Losses at the gene ends were 3 bases for V and 1 base for J; bases not matched to a gene: 12. Germline V gives CDR1 MNHNS, CDR2 SASEGT. The CDR3 DNA is TGTGCCAGCAGTGACTTTTCCGGGCAGGGGGATTCCTACGAGCAGTACTTC. It yields the protein CASSDFSGQGDSYEQYF.

The J gene is TRBJ2-7, the V gene TRBV27; D is perhaps TRBD1 (7 bases). The V and J ends lost 0 bases and 2 bases respectively, with 17 bases between them. This CDR3 comprises 17 residues. From germline, CDR1 is MNHEY and CDR2 SMNVEV (reference sequence). In nucleotides, the CDR3 is TGTGCCAGCAGTTTATCACCCCAAGGAGGGGGCGCCTACGAGCAGTACTTC. The encoded protein is CASSLSPQGGGAYEQYF.

V gene TRBV13 combines with J gene TRBJ2-1; 10 bases fit TRBD2. Germline trimming cut 8 bases from V and 6 bases from J; bases unmatched to any gene: 10. The CDR3 length is 15 residues. The germline V gene encodes CDR1 PRHDT and CDR2 FYEKMQ (reference sequence). The CDR3 loop reads CASGSSAGGLNEQFF. The CDR3 nucleotides are TGTGCCAGCGGATCCTCAGCGGGGGGGCTCAATGAGCAGTTCTTC.

In this sample, this clone turned up once. The chain recombines TRBV4-1 with TRBJ2-7, with TRBD1 matching 11 bases. J was trimmed by 6 bases and V by 1 base; bases with no gene match: 5. Germline CDR1 MGHRA, CDR2 YSYEKL. CDR3 length: 15 amino acids. This CDR3 reads CASSQAGTGGFEQYF. CDR3 DNA sequence: TGCGCCAGCAGCCAAGCAGGGACAGGGGGATTCGAGCAGTACTTC.